These T cell receptor beta chains were read from a single sample in a study of blood T cells in healthy people across ages. Using its own MiXCR run on the 5' RACE reads, TCRdb lists one record per CDR3 protein. The data show roughly 2 million distinct CDR3 sequences, around half seen once. The sequencing sample was made of blood. These receptors originate from a woman between 35 and 50 years old in good health. Both conserved end residues are part of each CDR3. D genes are given only for firm matches. Some rows mark clone size as missing; the rest say once, few, many or name a class of expanded clone.

cdr3_nt: TGCGCCAGCAGCCAAGATTTAAGGGGGGGGCTTCAGTACTTC; cdr3_aa: CASSQDLRGGLQYF; clone_size: NA; j_call: TRBJ2-7; v_call: TRBV4-3; d_call: NA
cdr3_nt: TGTGCCAGCAGCTTAGGGAGGACAGGGCGGACAGATACGCAGTATTTT; cdr3_aa: CASSLGRTGRTDTQYF; clone_size: NA; j_call: TRBJ2-3; v_call: TRBV7-6; d_call: TRBD1
cdr3_nt: TGTGCCAGCAGCTTAGCGTCAGCGGACTTTAGCAATCAGCCCCAGCATTTT; cdr3_aa: CASSLASADFSNQPQHF; clone_size: few; j_call: TRBJ1-5; v_call: TRBV7-9; d_call: NA
cdr3_nt: TGTGCCAGCACCCCAGGGACAGTCTCCTATAATTCACCCCTCCACTTT; cdr3_aa: CASTPGTVSYNSPLHF; clone_size: NA; j_call: TRBJ1-6; v_call: TRBV12-3/TRBV12-4; d_call: TRBD1
cdr3_nt: TGTGCCAGCAGTGACAACGGGGGGAAGCAGTACTTC; cdr3_aa: CASSDNGGKQYF; clone_size: NA; j_call: TRBJ2-7; v_call: TRBV6-4; d_call: TRBD2
cdr3_nt: TGCAGTGCGAGGGATTGGCGTAGCGGGGGGTCGGAGACCCAGTACTTC; cdr3_aa: CSARDWRSGGSETQYF; clone_size: few; j_call: TRBJ2-5; v_call: TRBV20-1; d_call: TRBD2
cdr3_nt: TGTGCCAGCAGCGGAGGGGGGACGGTCCAAGAGACCCAGTACTTC; cdr3_aa: CASSGGGTVQETQYF; clone_size: NA; j_call: TRBJ2-5; v_call: TRBV9; d_call: NA
cdr3_nt: TGCAGTGCTAGAGCCCCGGACAGATACTCAAACACAGATACGCAGTATTTT; cdr3_aa: CSARAPDRYSNTDTQYF; clone_size: few; j_call: TRBJ2-3; v_call: TRBV20-1; d_call: NA
cdr3_nt: TGTGCCAGCAGCTTCCCTAAAACCACTAGCGGGGGGGCTTCCTACAATGAGCAGTTCTTC; cdr3_aa: CASSFPKTTSGGASYNEQFF; clone_size: NA; j_call: TRBJ2-1; v_call: TRBV7-2; d_call: TRBD2
cdr3_nt: TGTGCCAGCAGGCAACCCAGCGGGGGGGTCGGGAAGGAGCAGTTCTTC; cdr3_aa: CASRQPSGGVGKEQFF; clone_size: NA; j_call: TRBJ2-1; v_call: TRBV6-1; d_call: TRBD2
cdr3_nt: TGTGCCAGCAGCCATGCTGGGACATCTAGCACAGATACGCAGTATTTT; cdr3_aa: CASSHAGTSSTDTQYF; clone_size: NA; j_call: TRBJ2-3; v_call: TRBV4-2; d_call: NA
cdr3_nt: TGTGCCAGCAGGAGGAGGGCCGAGCAGTACTTC; cdr3_aa: CASRRRAEQYF; clone_size: few; j_call: TRBJ2-7; v_call: TRBV28; d_call: NA
cdr3_nt: TGTGCCAGCAGGCCCGACAGGGAGTACCCCTACGAGCAGTACTTC; cdr3_aa: CASRPDREYPYEQYF; clone_size: NA; j_call: TRBJ2-7; v_call: TRBV6-6; d_call: TRBD1
cdr3_nt: TGTGCTAGCAGCCTGGACAGGGAAGGAGAGACCCAGTACTTC; cdr3_aa: CASSLDREGETQYF; clone_size: NA; j_call: TRBJ2-5; v_call: TRBV7-9; d_call: TRBD1
cdr3_nt: TGTGCCAGCAGTGAAGCGGGTTGGGACTCCTACGAGCAGTACTTC; cdr3_aa: CASSEAGWDSYEQYF; clone_size: NA; j_call: TRBJ2-7; v_call: TRBV25-1; d_call: NA
cdr3_nt: TGTGCCAGCAGTTACGTGCTAGCTAACACAGATACGCAGTATTTT; cdr3_aa: CASSYVLANTDTQYF; clone_size: few; j_call: TRBJ2-3; v_call: TRBV6-2/TRBV6-3; d_call: NA
cdr3_nt: TGCGCCAGCAGCGCCGGGACATCTGGCTACACCTTC; cdr3_aa: CASSAGTSGYTF; clone_size: NA; j_call: TRBJ1-2; v_call: TRBV5-1; d_call: NA
cdr3_nt: TGTGCCATCAGTGAGGGTCCGGGGTTGGCCCTCCACTTT; cdr3_aa: CAISEGPGLALHF; clone_size: NA; j_call: TRBJ1-6; v_call: TRBV10-3; d_call: NA
cdr3_nt: TGTGCCAGCAGATACTGGGACAGGGGGCTGGGCACAGATACGCAGTATTTT; cdr3_aa: CASRYWDRGLGTDTQYF; clone_size: NA; j_call: TRBJ2-3; v_call: TRBV7-2; d_call: TRBD1
cdr3_nt: TGTGCCAGCAGATATCAGGGTGAGAGCTCCTACGAGCAGTACTTC; cdr3_aa: CASRYQGESSYEQYF; clone_size: NA; j_call: TRBJ2-7; v_call: TRBV6-2/TRBV6-3; d_call: NA
cdr3_nt: TGTGCCAGCAGTGATTCTAGGACAGGGTCTGGCTATGGCTACACCTTC; cdr3_aa: CASSDSRTGSGYGYTF; clone_size: NA; j_call: TRBJ1-2; v_call: TRBV2; d_call: TRBD1
cdr3_nt: TGTGCCAGCAGATCCCGGCAGGGAGACAATCAGCCCCAGCATTTT; cdr3_aa: CASRSRQGDNQPQHF; clone_size: NA; j_call: TRBJ1-5; v_call: TRBV12-3/TRBV12-4; d_call: NA
cdr3_nt: TGCGCCAGCAGCTTGAACGGCAGGGGCCAAGAGACCCAGTACTTC; cdr3_aa: CASSLNGRGQETQYF; clone_size: NA; j_call: TRBJ2-5; v_call: TRBV5-1; d_call: NA
cdr3_nt: TGTGCCAGCACCGGGAGGGACGAGCAGTACTTC; cdr3_aa: CASTGRDEQYF; clone_size: few; j_call: TRBJ2-7; v_call: TRBV7-9; d_call: TRBD2
cdr3_nt: TGTGCCAGCAGTTACTCGGGCAGGGGGCGCGAGACACCCCTCCACTTT; cdr3_aa: CASSYSGRGRETPLHF; clone_size: NA; j_call: TRBJ1-6; v_call: TRBV6-5; d_call: TRBD1
cdr3_nt: TGTGCCAGCAGCTTAATAGGAGGCAGGGGGCGGAGCTCCTACAATGAGCAGTTCTTC; cdr3_aa: CASSLIGGRGRSSYNEQFF; clone_size: NA; j_call: TRBJ2-1; v_call: TRBV7-3; d_call: TRBD1